This T cell receptor (beta chain) was documented in a study of blood T cell repertoires in COVID-19. The table came from immunoSEQ multiplex PCR; TCRdb's copy has only in-frame clones and leaves some out. The sample records approximately 180,000 clones, around 85% being singletons. The sample was PBMCs or T cells enriched from blood (not recorded which). The origin of this receptor is a middle-aged man who had recovered from COVID-19.

For the CDR3, the DNA is TGTGCCAGCAGTGGAGGACCTCAAAGCAATCAGCCCCAGCATTTT. Protein product: CASSGGPQSNQPQHF. The chain recombines TRBV9 with TRBJ1-5, with D unclear. Trimming removed 5 bases at V and 1 base at J, with 13 bases between. Germline assignment: CDR1 SGDLS and CDR2 YYNGEE. The CDR3 is 15 residues long.